These T cell receptor beta chains were read from a single sample in a study of vaccination effects on CD4 cells after COVID-19. These receptors' targets are unknown. Sequencing used immunoSEQ multiplex PCR; TCRdb keeps in-frame clones, though not all of them. This table has under 55,000 clones, roughly 80% appearing once. The material was CD4+ T cells from PBMCs cultured with a peptide pool, obtained before COVID-19 vaccination. These receptors all come from a human donor who had a prior SARS-CoV-2 infection. Each CDR3 is given with its conserved first and last residue. D genes are given only for firm matches. The size of a clone is reported for some rows only, either as once, few or many, or as a class for expanded clones.

D gene,J gene,clone size,V gene,CDR3 protein,CDR3 DNA
TRBD2,TRBJ2-5,NA,TRBV4-2,CASSQDLRGGQETQYF,TGTGCCAGCAGCCAAGATTTGCGGGGGGGCCAAGAGACCCAGTACTTC
NA,TRBJ2-1,NA,TRBV13,CASSQRGTGEGEQFF,TGTGCCAGCAGCCAACGGGGGACTGGCGAAGGTGAGCAGTTCTTC
NA,TRBJ1-6,NA,TRBV5-8,CASQDSSYNSPLHF,TGTGCCAGCCAAGATAGCTCCTATAATTCACCCCTCCACTTT
NA,TRBJ2-1,NA,TRBV11-2,CASSGYNEQFF,TGTGCCAGCAGCGGCTACAATGAGCAGTTCTTC
NA,TRBJ2-7,NA,TRBV7-9,CASSPLSPYEQYF,TGTGCCAGCAGCCCACTAAGCCCGTACGAGCAGTACTTC
NA,TRBJ1-4,NA,TRBV23-1,CASTITGGNEKLFF,TGCGCCAGCACCATCACGGGGGGAAATGAAAAACTGTTTTTT
TRBD2,TRBJ2-7,NA,TRBV2,CASSEPAGDAYEQYF,TGTGCCAGCAGTGAACCAGCGGGGGACGCCTACGAGCAGTACTTC
TRBD1,TRBJ1-5,few,TRBV2,CASSGQGWNQPQHF,TGTGCCAGCAGTGGACAGGGGTGGAATCAGCCCCAGCATTTT
TRBD2,TRBJ2-5,NA,TRBV28,CASSFLSRGVGETQYF,TGTGCCAGCAGTTTTTTATCGCGGGGGGTCGGGGAGACCCAGTACTTC
NA,TRBJ1-6,few,TRBV5-4,CASSLDDSPLHF,TGTGCCAGCAGCTTGGATGATTCACCCCTCCACTTT
TRBD1,TRBJ2-7,NA,TRBV18,CASSPPSGGFGYEQYF,TGTGCCAGCTCACCACCCTCAGGGGGCTTCGGTTACGAGCAGTACTTC
NA,TRBJ2-5,NA,TRBV29-1,CSADRGVQETQYF,TGCAGCGCCGATCGAGGGGTACAAGAGACCCAGTACTTC
TRBD1,TRBJ2-1,NA,TRBV24-1,CATSGTGSSYNEQFF,TGTGCCACCAGTGGGACAGGGAGTTCCTACAATGAGCAGTTCTTC
NA,TRBJ2-3,NA,TRBV7-2,CASSLRRSTDTQYF,TGTGCCAGCAGCTTACGGAGAAGCACAGATACGCAGTATTTT
NA,TRBJ1-6,NA,TRBV2,CASRQRGLYNSPLHF,TGTGCCAGCAGACAACGGGGGCTGTATAATTCACCCCTCCACTTT
NA,TRBJ2-1,once,TRBV6-6,CASSRDILYNEQFF,TGTGCCAGCAGCCGGGACATACTATACAATGAGCAGTTCTTC
NA,TRBJ1-2,NA,TRBV6-1,CASSEYGDGYTF,TGTGCCAGCAGTGAATACGGGGATGGCTACACCTTC
TRBD2,TRBJ2-7,NA,TRBV11-3,CASSLGGTRSYEQYF,TGTGCCAGCAGCTTAGGTGGGACTAGGTCCTACGAGCAGTACTTC
NA,TRBJ1-5,NA,TRBV10-3,CAIKGQTNQPQHF,TGTGCCATCAAAGGACAGACGAATCAGCCCCAGCATTTT
NA,TRBJ2-7,NA,TRBV9,CASSVGAYRSYEQYF,TGTGCCAGCAGCGTAGGGGCATACCGCTCCTACGAGCAGTACTTC
NA,TRBJ1-4,NA,TRBV9,CASSVGQLNEKLFF,TGTGCCAGCAGCGTAGGGCAGCTCAATGAAAAACTGTTTTTT
TRBD2,TRBJ2-2,NA,TRBV2,CASSVAGEVFAGELFF,TGTGCCAGCAGTGTAGCGGGAGAGGTGTTCGCCGGGGAGCTGTTTTTT
NA,TRBJ2-6,NA,TRBV5-4,CASSLGGHGANVLTF,TGTGCCAGCAGCCTGGGGGGGCATGGGGCCAACGTCCTGACTTTC
NA,TRBJ1-1,NA,TRBV20-1,CSARVNTEAFF,TGCAGTGCTCGGGTGAACACTGAAGCTTTCTTT
TRBD1,TRBJ2-6,NA,TRBV2,CASKGTGVGANVLTF,TGTGCCAGCAAGGGGACAGGGGTCGGGGCCAACGTCCTGACTTTC
NA,TRBJ2-7,NA,TRBV19,CASSTTGNSYEQYF,TGTGCCAGTAGTACGACCGGGAACTCCTACGAGCAGTACTTC
NA,TRBJ1-5,NA,TRBV2,CASSPSQGNQPQHF,TGTGCCAGCAGCCCGAGTCAGGGCAATCAGCCCCAGCATTTT
NA,TRBJ2-5,NA,TRBV5-5,CASSLVLVQETQYF,TGTGCCAGCAGCTTGGTTTTAGTACAAGAGACCCAGTACTTC
TRBD2,TRBJ2-3,NA,TRBV30,CAWRIAGAPDTQYF,TGTGCCTGGAGAATAGCGGGAGCCCCAGATACGCAGTATTTT
NA,TRBJ1-2,NA,TRBV6-6,CASSYSAGDDGYTF,TGTGCCAGCAGTTACTCAGCAGGGGACGATGGCTACACCTTC
TRBD1,TRBJ2-3,NA,TRBV11-3,CASSERIQGATFDTQYF,TGTGCCAGCAGCGAGCGAATCCAGGGGGCCACATTTGATACGCAGTATTTT
NA,TRBJ1-2,few,TRBV7-2,CASSSRGRRADLDTF,TGTGCCAGCAGCTCCCGGGGGAGGAGGGCCGACTTGGACACCTTC
NA,TRBJ2-1,few,TRBV2,CASSWALSSYNEQFF,TGTGCCAGCAGTTGGGCTCTGAGCTCCTACAATGAGCAGTTCTTC
TRBD2,TRBJ2-1,once,TRBV11-2,CASSSRQVAGFNEQFF,TGTGCCAGCAGCTCCCGTCAGGTAGCGGGCTTCAATGAGCAGTTCTTC
NA,TRBJ1-6,NA,TRBV5-4,CASSLGRSPLHF,TGTGCCAGCAGCTTGGGGCGATCACCCCTCCACTTT
NA,TRBJ2-7,once,TRBV5-1,CASSLVASDYEQYF,TGCGCCAGCAGCTTGGTAGCGTCAGACTACGAGCAGTACTTC
NA,TRBJ2-6,once,TRBV11-3,CASSLIQGAGANVLTF,TGTGCCAGCAGCTTAATACAGGGAGCCGGGGCCAACGTCCTGACTTTC
TRBD1,TRBJ1-6,NA,TRBV7-2,CAIRGHRGSPLHF,TGTGCCATCCGGGGGCACAGGGGCTCACCCCTCCACTTT
TRBD2,TRBJ2-2,NA,TRBV24-1,CATSTSGRNTGELFF,TGTGCCACCAGTACTAGCGGGAGGAACACCGGGGAGCTGTTTTTT
NA,TRBJ1-2,NA,TRBV6-6,CASSLNYGYTF,TGTGCCAGCAGTCTCAACTATGGCTACACCTTC
NA,TRBJ2-5,NA,TRBV3-1/TRBV3-2,CASSPLRGSETQYF,TGTGCCAGCAGCCCCTTGAGAGGGTCGGAGACCCAGTACTTC
NA,TRBJ2-6,NA,TRBV5-1,CASSLDGFSGANVLTF,TGCGCCAGCAGCTTGGATGGGTTCTCTGGGGCCAACGTCCTGACTTTC
NA,TRBJ1-4,NA,TRBV18,CASSPKEGGGIEKLFF,TGTGCCAGCTCACCAAAGGAAGGAGGGGGGATTGAAAAACTGTTTTTT
TRBD1,TRBJ1-6,few,TRBV2,CASSQPRTGYNSPLHF,TGTGCCAGCAGTCAGCCACGGACAGGGTATAATTCACCCCTCCACTTT
TRBD2,TRBJ2-2,NA,TRBV27,CASSYTSGSTGELFF,TGTGCCAGCAGTTATACTAGCGGGTCCACCGGGGAGCTGTTTTTT
NA,TRBJ1-3,NA,TRBV18,CASSPLPGAENTIYF,TGTGCCAGCTCACCACTGCCAGGGGCGGAAAACACCATATATTTT